This is a list of T cell receptor beta chains from one sample in a study of cytomegalovirus exposure and HLA in healthy donors. The protocol was immunoSEQ multiplex PCR, while the TCRdb copy is restricted to in-frame clones and leaves out a portion. Of 90,000 to 120,000 clones in the sample, about 74% are singletons; the top ten hold 11% to 15%. Sequencing was performed on PBMCs. All receptors come from a woman aged 40 to 55 in good health and CMV-seropositive. CDR3s include the opening cysteine and the closing phenylalanine or tryptophan. The D gene is left open where the match is weak. A row's size may be missing; if present it is once, few, many or a size class.

v_gene	d_gene	j_gene	abundance	CDR3aa	CDR3nt
TRBV6-1	NA	TRBJ1-6	medium-sized	CASSEPEIYNSPLHF	TGTGCCAGCAGTGAACCGGAGATCTATAATTCACCCCTCCACTTT
TRBV27	NA	TRBJ2-1	NA	CASSQGRFDEQFF	TGTGCCAGCAGTCAGGGTAGGTTCGATGAGCAGTTCTTC
TRBV29-1	NA	TRBJ2-7	NA	CSVAGGREQYF	TGCAGCGTTGCTGGAGGCCGTGAGCAGTACTTC
TRBV27	NA	TRBJ1-2	NA	CASSRTVGSRVEYGYTF	TGTGCCAGCAGTCGGACAGTTGGGTCCCGGGTGGAGTATGGCTACACCTTC
TRBV10-1	NA	TRBJ1-4	once	CASTSAQGEKLFF	TGCGCCAGCACGTCAGCTCAGGGGGAAAAACTGTTTTTT
TRBV5-4	NA	TRBJ2-6	NA	CASSRGGGSGANVLTF	TGTGCCAGCAGCCGGGGAGGGGGCTCTGGGGCCAACGTCCTGACTTTC
TRBV2	TRBD1	TRBJ2-7	NA	CASSGDRGETYEQYF	TGTGCCAGCAGTGGGGACAGGGGGGAAACCTACGAGCAGTACTTC
TRBV4-1	TRBD1	TRBJ2-7	NA	CASSQGVKAGGPYEQYF	TGCGCCAGCAGCCAAGGAGTAAAGGCAGGGGGCCCCTACGAGCAGTACTTC
TRBV7-9	TRBD1	TRBJ1-1	few	CASSLGGQGLNTEAFF	TGTGCCAGCAGCTTAGGGGGACAGGGATTGAACACTGAAGCTTTCTTT
TRBV28	NA	TRBJ1-1	few	CASQTIQGNTEAFF	TGTGCCAGCCAAACTATCCAGGGGAACACTGAAGCTTTCTTT
TRBV13	TRBD2	TRBJ2-7	NA	CASSPTGGSYEQYF	TGTGCCAGCAGCCCGACGGGGGGCTCCTACGAGCAGTACTTC
TRBV7-2	TRBD1	TRBJ2-5	NA	CASSLPGQRGGTQYF	TGTGCCAGCAGCTTACCGGGACAGCGTGGCGGGACCCAGTACTTC
TRBV2	NA	TRBJ2-1	NA	CASSTSSGRNEQFF	TGTGCCAGCAGTACATCTTCGGGGAGGAATGAGCAGTTCTTC
TRBV27	TRBD2	TRBJ2-6	NA	CASRSGAGGANVLTF	TGTGCCAGCCGAAGCGGGGCGGGCGGGGCCAACGTCCTGACTTTC
TRBV6-1	NA	TRBJ1-2	NA	CASRATEKDGYTF	TGTGCCAGCAGAGCGACGGAGAAGGATGGCTACACCTTC
TRBV6-6	NA	TRBJ2-7	NA	CASSYPGEVGEQYF	TGTGCCAGCAGTTACCCTGGTGAGGTAGGCGAGCAGTACTTC
TRBV5-1	TRBD1	TRBJ2-7	NA	CASSPGQDFSYEQYF	TGCGCCAGCAGCCCGGGACAGGACTTCTCCTACGAGCAGTACTTC
TRBV29-1	TRBD1	TRBJ1-2	NA	CSALSGQGVDGYTF	TGCAGCGCACTATCGGGACAGGGGGTCGATGGCTACACCTTC
TRBV6-1	TRBD2	TRBJ2-5	NA	CASRGGTRETQYF	TGTGCCAGCAGGGGCGGGACTAGAGAGACCCAGTACTTC
TRBV4-1	NA	TRBJ1-5	NA	CASSQDPFSGSVNQPQHF	TGCGCCAGCAGCCAAGACCCTTTTTCAGGGTCGGTTAATCAGCCCCAGCATTTT
TRBV5-1	NA	TRBJ2-6	NA	CASSLAGEAAANVLTF	TGCGCCAGCAGCTTGGCAGGGGAAGCTGCGGCCAACGTCCTGACTTTC
TRBV5-1	NA	TRBJ2-7	NA	CASSEPEKFAYSF	TGCGCCAGCAGCGAGCCTGAAAAGTTCGCCTATTCCTTC
TRBV30	TRBD2	TRBJ2-3	NA	CAWSELLAGGADTQYF	TGTGCCTGGAGTGAGCTACTAGCGGGGGGCGCGGATACGCAGTATTTT
TRBV19	TRBD1	TRBJ1-2	NA	CASRTGGSGYTF	TGTGCCAGTCGGACAGGGGGAAGTGGCTACACCTTC
TRBV11-2	NA	TRBJ2-7	NA	CASSLTYPSYEQYF	TGTGCCAGCAGCTTAACATACCCCTCCTACGAGCAGTACTTC
TRBV2	NA	TRBJ1-5	NA	CASSVWGGNQPQHF	TGTGCCAGCAGTGTATGGGGGGGCAATCAGCCCCAGCATTTT
TRBV7-3	TRBD2	TRBJ2-7	NA	CASSLSGGRNPYF	TGTGCCAGCAGCTTAAGCGGGGGGCGAAATCCGTACTTC
TRBV29-1	TRBD1	TRBJ1-2	NA	CSVGTGAYGYTF	TGCAGCGTGGGGACAGGGGCTTATGGCTACACCTTC
TRBV2	NA	TRBJ1-5	NA	CASSSEGWGNQPQHF	TGTGCCAGCAGTTCCGAGGGATGGGGCAATCAGCCCCAGCATTTT
TRBV5-1	TRBD2	TRBJ2-1	NA	CASSSSGGAYNEQFF	TGCGCCAGCAGCTCTAGCGGGGGGGCTTACAATGAGCAGTTCTTC
TRBV5-1	TRBD2	TRBJ2-3	NA	CASSLDLAGDTQYF	TGCGCCAGCAGCTTAGACTTAGCGGGAGATACGCAGTATTTT
TRBV7-3	TRBD1	TRBJ1-2	NA	CASSLSGRDSAYGYTF	TGTGCCAGCAGCTTAAGTGGAAGGGACAGCGCCTATGGCTACACCTTC
TRBV28	NA	TRBJ2-2	NA	CASKARVDGELFF	TGTGCCAGCAAAGCCAGGGTGGACGGGGAGCTGTTTTTT
TRBV7-9	NA	TRBJ1-2	NA	CASSLRGSGYTF	TGTGCCAGCAGCTTACGGGGGTCTGGCTACACCTTC
TRBV5-1	TRBD2	TRBJ2-3	NA	CASSLTSVDTQYF	TGCGCCAGCAGCTTGACTAGCGTAGATACGCAGTATTTT
TRBV6-5	TRBD1	TRBJ1-2	NA	CASSYATGGNGYTF	TGTGCCAGCAGTTACGCGACAGGGGGCAATGGCTACACCTTC
TRBV29-1	TRBD1	TRBJ2-3	NA	CSVGQGTDTQYF	TGCAGCGTTGGACAGGGAACAGATACGCAGTATTTT
TRBV5-1	NA	TRBJ2-3	NA	CASSYQDSRTDTQYF	TGCGCCAGCAGCTATCAGGACAGCCGCACAGATACGCAGTATTTT
TRBV5-1	TRBD1	TRBJ1-1	NA	CASSFSTGVMNTEAFF	TGCGCCAGCAGCTTCTCGACAGGGGTGATGAACACTGAAGCTTTCTTT
TRBV27	NA	TRBJ2-5	NA	CASRKDFQETQYF	TGTGCCAGCAGGAAGGACTTCCAAGAGACCCAGTACTTC
TRBV29-1	TRBD2	TRBJ2-7	few	CSVELAGEGYEQYF	TGCAGCGTTGAATTGGCGGGGGAGGGCTACGAGCAGTACTTC